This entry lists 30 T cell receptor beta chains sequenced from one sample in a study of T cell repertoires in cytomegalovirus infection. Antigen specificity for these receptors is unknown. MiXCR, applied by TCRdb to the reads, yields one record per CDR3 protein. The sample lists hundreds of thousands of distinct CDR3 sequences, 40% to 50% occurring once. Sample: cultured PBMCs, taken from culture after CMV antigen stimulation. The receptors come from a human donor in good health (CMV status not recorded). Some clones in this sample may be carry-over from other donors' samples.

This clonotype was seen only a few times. The CDR3 reads CASSRGVAGGTTDTQYF. Here the CDR3 DNA reads TGTGCCAGCTCACGCGGAGTAGCGGGGGGAACCACAGATACGCAGTATTTT. V and J are TRBV18 and TRBJ2-3; TRBD2 matches 10 bases. V lost 4 bases and J lost 2; bases outside the gene matches: 9. Germline CDR1 reads KGHSH; CDR2 reads LQKENI. The CDR3 runs to 17 residues.

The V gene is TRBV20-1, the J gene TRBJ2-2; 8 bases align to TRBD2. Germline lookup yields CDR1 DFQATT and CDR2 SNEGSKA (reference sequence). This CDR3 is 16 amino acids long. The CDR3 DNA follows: TGCAATGCCCCTCTGGCGGGGGGTAGGAACACCGGGGAGCTGTTTTTT. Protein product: CNAPLAGGRNTGELFF.

CDR3 residues: CASNTGAINQPQHF. The CDR3 bases are TGTGCCAGCAACACAGGGGCAATCAATCAGCCCCAGCATTTT. The chain employs TRBV2 and TRBJ1-5; TRBD1 matches 7 bases. The V gene end was trimmed by 7 bases and the J gene end by 3 bases; junction bases not matched to a gene: 6. Germline CDR1 is SNHLY and CDR2 is FYNNEI. The CDR3 runs to 14 residues. Together with reference TRBV2 and TRBJ1-5, the CDR3 gives the full variable domain: EPEVTQTPSHQVTQMGQEVILRCVPISNHLYFYWYRQILGQKVEFLVSFYNNEISEKSEIFDDQFSVERPDGSNFTLKIRSTKLEDSAMYFCASNTGAINQPQHFGDGTRLSIL.

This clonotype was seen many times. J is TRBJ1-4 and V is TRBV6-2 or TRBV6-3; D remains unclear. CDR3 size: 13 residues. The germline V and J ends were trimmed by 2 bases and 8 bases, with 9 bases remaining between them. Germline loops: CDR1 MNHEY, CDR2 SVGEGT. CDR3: CASSYGDGEKLFF. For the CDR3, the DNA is TGTGCCAGCAGTTACGGTGACGGCGAAAAACTGTTTTTT.

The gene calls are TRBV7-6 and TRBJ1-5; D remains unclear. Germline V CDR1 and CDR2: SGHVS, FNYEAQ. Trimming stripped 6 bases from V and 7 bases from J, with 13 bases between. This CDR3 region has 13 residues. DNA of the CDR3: TGTGCCAGCAGTCCGGAAGGACGCCAGCCCCAGCATTTT. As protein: CASSPEGRQPQHF.

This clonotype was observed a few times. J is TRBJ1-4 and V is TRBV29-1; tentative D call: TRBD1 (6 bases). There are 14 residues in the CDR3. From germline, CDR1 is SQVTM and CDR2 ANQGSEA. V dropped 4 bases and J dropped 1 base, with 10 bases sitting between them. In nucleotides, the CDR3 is TGCAGCGTTGGTTTACAGGGAACTAATGAAAAACTGTTTTTT. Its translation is CSVGLQGTNEKLFF.

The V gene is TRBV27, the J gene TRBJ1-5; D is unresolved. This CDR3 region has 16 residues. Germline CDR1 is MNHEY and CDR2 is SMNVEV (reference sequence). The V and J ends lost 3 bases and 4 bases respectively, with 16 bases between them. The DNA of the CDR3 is TGTGCCAGCAGTTTCTCGTCGGGCCTGAGTAATCAGCCCCAGCATTTT. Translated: CASSFSSGLSNQPQHF.

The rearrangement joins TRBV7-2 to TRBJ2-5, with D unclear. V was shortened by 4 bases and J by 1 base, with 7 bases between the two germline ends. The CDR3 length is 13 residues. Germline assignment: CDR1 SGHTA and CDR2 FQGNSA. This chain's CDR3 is CASSSNPQETQYF. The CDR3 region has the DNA TGTGCCAGCAGCTCCAACCCCCAAGAGACCCAGTACTTC. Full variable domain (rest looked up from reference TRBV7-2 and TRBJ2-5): GAGVSQSPSNKVTEKGKDVELRCDPISGHTALYWYRQSLGQGLEFLIYFQGNSAPDKSGLPSDRFSAERTGGSVSTLTIQRTQQEDSAVYLCASSSNPQETQYFGPGTRLLVL.

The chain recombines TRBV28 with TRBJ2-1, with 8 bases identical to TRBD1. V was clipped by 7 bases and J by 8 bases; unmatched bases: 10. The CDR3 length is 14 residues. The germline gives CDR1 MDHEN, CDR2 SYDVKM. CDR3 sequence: CASTPPRQGYEQFF. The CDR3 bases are TGTGCCAGCACCCCCCCGAGACAGGGGTATGAGCAGTTCTTC.

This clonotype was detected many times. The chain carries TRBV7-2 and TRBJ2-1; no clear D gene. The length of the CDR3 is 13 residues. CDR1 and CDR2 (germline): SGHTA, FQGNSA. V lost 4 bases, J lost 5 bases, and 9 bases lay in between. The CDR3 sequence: CASSSRPDNEQFF. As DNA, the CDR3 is TGTGCCAGCAGCTCGCGACCCGACAATGAGCAGTTCTTC.

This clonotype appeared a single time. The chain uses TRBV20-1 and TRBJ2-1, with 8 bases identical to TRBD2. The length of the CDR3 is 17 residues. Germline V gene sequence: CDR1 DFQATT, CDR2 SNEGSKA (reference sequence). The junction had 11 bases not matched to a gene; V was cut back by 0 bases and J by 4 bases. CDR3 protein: CSARDPGTSGDYNEQFF. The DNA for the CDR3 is TGCAGTGCTAGAGATCCTGGTACTAGCGGAGATTACAATGAGCAGTTCTTC.

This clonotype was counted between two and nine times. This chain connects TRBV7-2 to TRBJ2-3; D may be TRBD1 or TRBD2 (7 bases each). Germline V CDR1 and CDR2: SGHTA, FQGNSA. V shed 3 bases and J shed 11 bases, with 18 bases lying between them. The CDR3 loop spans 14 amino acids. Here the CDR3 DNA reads TGTGCCAGCAGCTTTCAGGGGGGGGGTTTGGTGCAGTATTTT. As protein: CASSFQGGGLVQYF.

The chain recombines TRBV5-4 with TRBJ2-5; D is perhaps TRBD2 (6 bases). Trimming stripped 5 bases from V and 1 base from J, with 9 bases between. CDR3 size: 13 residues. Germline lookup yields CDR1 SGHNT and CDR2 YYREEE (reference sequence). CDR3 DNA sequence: TGTGCCAGCAGGGGGGGAGCCCAAGAGACCCAGTACTTC. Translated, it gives CASRGGAQETQYF.

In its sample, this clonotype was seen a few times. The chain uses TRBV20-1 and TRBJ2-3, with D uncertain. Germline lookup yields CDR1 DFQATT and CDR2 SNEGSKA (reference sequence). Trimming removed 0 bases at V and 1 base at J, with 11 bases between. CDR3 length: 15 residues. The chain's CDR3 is CSARDFQTGTDTQYF. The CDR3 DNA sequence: TGCAGTGCTAGAGATTTCCAGACGGGCACAGATACGCAGTATTTT.

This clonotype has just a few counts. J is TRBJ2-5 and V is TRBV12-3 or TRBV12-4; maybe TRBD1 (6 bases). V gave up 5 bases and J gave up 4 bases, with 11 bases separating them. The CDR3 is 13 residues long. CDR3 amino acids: CASSPGTLETQYF. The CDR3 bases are TGTGCCAGCAGTCCCGGGACACTAGAGACCCAGTACTTC.

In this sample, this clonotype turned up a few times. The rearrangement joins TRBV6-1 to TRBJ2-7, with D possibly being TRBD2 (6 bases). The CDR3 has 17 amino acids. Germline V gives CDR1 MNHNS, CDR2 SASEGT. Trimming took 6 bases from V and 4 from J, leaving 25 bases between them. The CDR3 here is CASRGDSEGRSFYEQYF. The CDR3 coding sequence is TGTGCCAGCAGGGGCGATTCGGAGGGTAGATCCTTTTACGAGCAGTACTTC.

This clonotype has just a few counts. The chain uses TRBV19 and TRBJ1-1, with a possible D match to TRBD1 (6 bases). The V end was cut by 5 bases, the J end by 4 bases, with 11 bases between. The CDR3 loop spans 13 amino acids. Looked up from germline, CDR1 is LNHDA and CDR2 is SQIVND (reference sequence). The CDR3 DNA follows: TGTGCCAGTAGTCCAGGGGTGAGCACTGAAGCTTTCTTT. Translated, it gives CASSPGVSTEAFF.

The CDR3 region is CASSQGLLEKQYF. The CDR3 region has the DNA TGCGCCAGCAGCCAAGGGTTACTGGAAAAGCAGTACTTC. The chain uses TRBV4-1 and TRBJ2-7; D gene uncertain. V shed 1 base and J shed 8 bases, with 12 bases lying between them. The V gene's germline CDR1 is MGHRA and CDR2 YSYEKL. This CDR3 is 13 amino acids long.

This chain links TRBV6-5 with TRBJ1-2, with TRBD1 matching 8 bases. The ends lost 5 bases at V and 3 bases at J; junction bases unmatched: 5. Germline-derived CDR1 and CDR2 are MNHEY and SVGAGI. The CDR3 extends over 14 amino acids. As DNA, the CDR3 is TGTGCCAGCAGTGCCGGGACAGGCCACTATGGCTACACCTTC. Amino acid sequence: CASSAGTGHYGYTF.

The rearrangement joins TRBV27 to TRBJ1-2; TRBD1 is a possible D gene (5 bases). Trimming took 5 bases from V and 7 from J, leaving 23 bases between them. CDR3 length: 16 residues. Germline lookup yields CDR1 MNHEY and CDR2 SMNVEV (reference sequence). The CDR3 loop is CASSPRGGIHMGGYTF. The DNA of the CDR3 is TGTGCCAGCAGTCCGAGGGGAGGGATCCACATGGGTGGCTACACCTTC.

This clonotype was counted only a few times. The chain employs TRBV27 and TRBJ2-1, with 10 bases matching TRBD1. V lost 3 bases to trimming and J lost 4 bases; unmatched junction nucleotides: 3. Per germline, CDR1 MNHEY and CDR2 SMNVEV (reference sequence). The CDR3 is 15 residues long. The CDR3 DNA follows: TGTGCCAGCAGTTTCTCGGGACAGGGGTACAATGAGCAGTTCTTC. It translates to CASSFSGQGYNEQFF.

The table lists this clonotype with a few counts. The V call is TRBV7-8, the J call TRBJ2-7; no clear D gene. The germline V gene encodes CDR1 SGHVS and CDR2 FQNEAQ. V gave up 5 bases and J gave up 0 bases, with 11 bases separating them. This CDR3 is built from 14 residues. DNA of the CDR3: TGTGCCAGCAGCAGCAGACGGAGCTCCTACGAGCAGTACTTC. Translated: CASSSRRSSYEQYF.

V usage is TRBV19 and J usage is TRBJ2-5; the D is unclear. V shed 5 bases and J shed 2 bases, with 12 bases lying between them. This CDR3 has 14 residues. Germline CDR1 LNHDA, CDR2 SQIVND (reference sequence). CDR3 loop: CASSAGEIQETQYF. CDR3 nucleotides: TGTGCCAGTAGTGCCGGAGAAATTCAAGAGACCCAGTACTTC.

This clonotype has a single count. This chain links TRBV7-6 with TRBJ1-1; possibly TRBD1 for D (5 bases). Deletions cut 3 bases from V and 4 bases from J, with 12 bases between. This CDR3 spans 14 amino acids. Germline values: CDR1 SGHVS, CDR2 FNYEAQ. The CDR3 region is CASSFGATGTEAFF. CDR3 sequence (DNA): TGTGCCAGCAGCTTTGGGGCAACAGGCACTGAAGCTTTCTTT.

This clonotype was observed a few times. Here the CDR3 reads CASSFDFTGAYEQYF. In DNA, the CDR3 is TGTGCCAGCAGTTTTGACTTCACTGGAGCCTACGAGCAGTACTTC. The genes are TRBV12-3 or TRBV12-4 and TRBJ2-7; D not certain. CDR3 size: 15 residues. Trimming stripped 3 bases from V and 2 bases from J, with 14 bases between.

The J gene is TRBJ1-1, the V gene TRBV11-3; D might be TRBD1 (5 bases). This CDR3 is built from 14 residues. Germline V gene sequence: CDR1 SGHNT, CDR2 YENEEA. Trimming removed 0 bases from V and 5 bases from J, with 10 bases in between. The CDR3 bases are TGTGCCAGCAGCTTAGATTCGGGGGAAACTGAAGCTTTCTTT. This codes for CASSLDSGETEAFF.

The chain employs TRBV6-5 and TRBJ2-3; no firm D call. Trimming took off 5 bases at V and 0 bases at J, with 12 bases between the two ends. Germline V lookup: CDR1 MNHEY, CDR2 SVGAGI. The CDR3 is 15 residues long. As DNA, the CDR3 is TGTGCCAGCAGTGAAAGGCTGGATAGCACAGATACGCAGTATTTT. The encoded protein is CASSERLDSTDTQYF.

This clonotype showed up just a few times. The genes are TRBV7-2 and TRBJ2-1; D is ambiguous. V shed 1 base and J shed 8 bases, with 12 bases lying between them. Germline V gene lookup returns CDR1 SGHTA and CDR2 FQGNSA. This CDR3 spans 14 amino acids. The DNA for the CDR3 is TGTGCCAGCAGCTTAGGTTCGGGCGCATATGAGCAGTTCTTC. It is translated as CASSLGSGAYEQFF.

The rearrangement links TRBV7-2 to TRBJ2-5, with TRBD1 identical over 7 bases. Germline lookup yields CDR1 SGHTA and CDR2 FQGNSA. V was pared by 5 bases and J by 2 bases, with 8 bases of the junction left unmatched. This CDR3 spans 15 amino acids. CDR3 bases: TGTGCCAGCAGCCTGACAGGGATGTTACAAGAGACCCAGTACTTC. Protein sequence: CASSLTGMLQETQYF.

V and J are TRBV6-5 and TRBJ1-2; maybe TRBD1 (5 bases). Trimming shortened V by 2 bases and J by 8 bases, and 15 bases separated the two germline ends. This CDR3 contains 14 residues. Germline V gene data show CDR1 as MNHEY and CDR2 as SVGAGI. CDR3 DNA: TGTGCCAGCAGTTACCGCCGGGACTCAGGGGGCTACACCTTC. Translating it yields CASSYRRDSGGYTF.